This T cell receptor (beta chain) was identified during a study of monozygotic twins with inflammatory bowel disease. For each CDR3 protein, TCRdb gives one entry from its re-call of the 5' RACE reads, without DNA. This sample's clone table lists about 450,000 distinct CDR3 sequences. The germline V gene encodes CDR1 SQVTM and CDR2 ANQGSEA. The CDR3 has 15 residues. This rearrangement joins TRBV29-1 to TRBJ2-1; the D call of TRBD1 rests on TCRdb alone, since no DNA is present to check it. This clonotype was obtained from a human donor with ulcerative colitis or Crohn's disease, or a healthy co-twin of an affected twin (not recorded which). The sequencing input was blood. The CDR3 here is CSVLGHTSSYNEQFF.